Below are 20 T cell receptor beta chains sequenced from a single sample in a study of T-cell memory formation after mild COVID-19. Using its own MiXCR run on the 5' RACE reads, TCRdb lists one record per CDR3 protein. The sample shows some 350,000 distinct CDR3 sequences, around 15% of them seen only once. The sample consisted of PBMCs or a T cell subset sorted from them (not recorded which). The receptors shown here come from a man between 18 and 35 years old who had mild COVID-19 (a few samples of this study predate the infection). Cell type and time point are not known.

This clonotype was found a few times. J is TRBJ2-7 and V is TRBV14; D unclear. The germline gives CDR1 SGHDN, CDR2 FVKESK. The ends were cut back, 0 bases at V and 3 bases at J, with 6 bases in the middle. This CDR3 region has 13 residues. In DNA, the CDR3 is TGTGCCAGCAGCCAAGATAACCACTACGAGCAGTACTTC. Translated, it gives CASSQDNHYEQYF.

The chain recombines TRBV6-2 or TRBV6-3 with TRBJ1-4, with 8 bases identical to TRBD1. V was pared by 6 bases and J by 14 bases, with 14 bases of the junction left unmatched. CDR1 and CDR2 (germline): MNHEY, SVGEGT. This CDR3 spans 14 amino acids. The CDR3 bases are TGTGCCAGCAGGCAACCGGGACAGGAAGGTCAGCTGTTTTTT. Translating gives CASRQPGQEGQLFF.

The chain carries TRBV6-6 and TRBJ1-4; no firm D call. Trimming removed 0 bases from V and 8 bases from J, with 7 bases in between. The CDR3 is 13 residues long. CDR1 MNHNY and CDR2 SVGAGI come from the germline V gene (reference sequence). CDR3 loop: CASSYSALEKLFF. The CDR3, as DNA: TGTGCCAGCAGTTACTCTGCCCTCGAAAAACTGTTTTTT.

Ten or more counts support this clonotype. This sequence joins TRBV6-5 and TRBJ2-1, with TRBD2 identical over 13 bases. The length of the CDR3 is 15 residues. The germline V gene encodes CDR1 MNHEY and CDR2 SVGAGI. With 4 bases clipped from V and 9 bases from J, the junction kept 6 bases outside the gene matches. CDR3 DNA sequence: TGTGCCAGCAGTTCTAGGACTAGCGGGGGAGGTGAGCAGTTCTTC. Encoded protein: CASSSRTSGGGEQFF.

The sample holds a few counts of this clonotype. This rearrangement joins TRBV6-5 to TRBJ2-7; TRBD1 matches at 9 bases. This CDR3 region has 14 residues. Trimming cost V 6 bases and J 6 bases; bases outside gene matches: 9. Germline loops: CDR1 MNHEY, CDR2 SVGAGI. The CDR3 sequence is CASRVDRGFGEQYF. CDR3 in DNA: TGTGCCAGCAGGGTCGACAGGGGGTTCGGCGAGCAGTACTTC.

The CDR3 loop is CASSSLGDHEQYV. CDR3 coding DNA: TGTGCCAGCAGCTCCTTGGGGGACCACGAGCAGTACGTC. The chain uses TRBV13 and TRBJ2-7, with D perhaps given as TRBD1 or TRBD2 (5 bases each). The germline CDR1 and CDR2 sequences are PRHDT and FYEKMQ (reference sequence). V shed 4 bases and J shed 5 bases, with 12 bases lying between them. This CDR3 is 13 amino acids long.

This clonotype was seen ten or more times. V and J are TRBV11-2 and TRBJ2-5; D is uncertain. Between the trimmed V and J ends, which lost 5 bases and 7 bases, there was a span of 8 bases. Germline CDR1 SGHAT, CDR2 FQNNGV. There are 11 residues in the CDR3. CDR3 loop: CASSPYGTQYF. The CDR3 coding sequence is TGTGCCAGCAGCCCCTACGGGACCCAGTACTTC.

In its sample, this clonotype was seen many times. The rearrangement links TRBV4-1 to TRBJ2-1; D not certain. The CDR3 is 16 residues long. Germline CDR1 and CDR2: MGHRA and YSYEKL. V was trimmed by 1 base and J by 1 base, leaving 11 bases between them. Here the CDR3 reads CASSQVDLVSYNEQFF. CDR3 sequence (DNA): TGCGCCAGCAGCCAAGTCGACCTAGTTTCCTACAATGAGCAGTTCTTC.

This clonotype was recorded a few times. This rearrangement joins TRBV4-2 to TRBJ2-7, with D possibly matching TRBD2 (6 bases). Germline CDR1 is LGHNA and CDR2 is YNFKEQ. This CDR3 is built from 14 residues. Trimming pared 3 bases from V and 4 bases from J, leaving 13 bases between. As DNA, the CDR3 is TGTGCCAGCAGCCAGGAGGGGAAGAAATACGAGCAGTACTTC. Translation gives CASSQEGKKYEQYF.

The J gene is TRBJ2-3, the V gene TRBV28; no clear D gene. Trimming took off 6 bases at V and 4 bases at J, with 14 bases between the two ends. Germline values: CDR1 MDHEN, CDR2 SYDVKM. The CDR3 covers 14 residues. The CDR3 DNA sequence: TGTGCCAGCAGCCAAGGCCAGGACGCAGATACGCAGTATTTT. Translating it yields CASSQGQDADTQYF.

The genes are TRBV10-2 and TRBJ2-1; D is unresolved. Trimming shortened V by 6 bases and J by 13 bases, and 13 bases separated the two germline ends. CDR1 and CDR2 (germline): WSHSY, SAAADI. The CDR3 loop spans 11 amino acids. The CDR3 reads CASREARSQFF. The CDR3 DNA is TGCGCCAGCAGAGAAGCTAGGAGTCAGTTCTTC.

This clonotype showed up just a few times. The chain recombines TRBV7-2 with TRBJ1-5, with unresolved D. The V gene lost 6 bases and the J gene lost 4 bases, with 10 bases spanning the gap. The germline V gene has CDR1 SGHTA and CDR2 FQGNSA. The length of the CDR3 is 13 residues. CDR3 in amino acids: CASSFWVNQPQHF. The DNA of the CDR3 is TGTGCCAGCAGTTTCTGGGTAAATCAGCCCCAGCATTTT.

The CDR3 nucleotides read TGCAGTGCGGGGGACAGGGGAACAGATACGCAGTATTTT. The encoded protein is CSAGDRGTDTQYF. The chain couples TRBV20-1 to TRBJ2-3, with TRBD1 matching over 10 bases. Trimming took 6 bases from V and 3 from J; bases not matched to a gene: 3. The germline CDR1 and CDR2 sequences are DFQATT and SNEGSKA (reference sequence). CDR3 length equals 13 residues.

V is TRBV6-6 and J is TRBJ1-1; D possibly corresponds to TRBD1 (5 bases). Trimming removed 6 bases at V and 0 bases at J, with 8 bases between. The CDR3 totals 13 residues. Germline V gene lookup returns CDR1 MNHNY and CDR2 SVGAGI (reference sequence). CDR3 amino acids: CASRTVLNTEAFF. In DNA, the CDR3 is TGTGCCAGCAGGACAGTTCTGAACACTGAAGCTTTCTTT.

The chain has TRBV15 and TRBJ1-1; D not resolved. CDR1 is LNHNV and CDR2 is YYDKDF in the germline V gene (reference sequence). The V end lost 1 base, the J end lost 6 bases, and 12 bases lay between the germline ends. This CDR3 spans 14 amino acids. The CDR3, as DNA: TGTGCCACCAGCAGAGGCGCCCTTTTTGCTGAAGCTTTCTTT. Translation gives CATSRGALFAEAFF.

This clonotype was recorded a few times. The V and J genes are TRBV5-1 and TRBJ2-3; a possible D gene is TRBD1 (6 bases). The CDR3 totals 15 residues. Germline CDR1 reads SGHRS; CDR2 reads YFSETQ. Trimming removed 4 bases from V and 3 bases from J, with 15 bases in between. CDR3 nucleotides: TGCGCCAGCAGCGATCGACAGGCCCTAACAGATACGCAGTATTTT. Its protein is CASSDRQALTDTQYF.

The sample holds a few counts of this clonotype. V and J are TRBV10-3 and TRBJ2-2; 8 nucleotides align to TRBD1. This CDR3 is built from 16 residues. Trimming took 2 bases from V and 6 from J; bases not matched to a gene: 8. Germline V gives CDR1 ENHRY, CDR2 SYGVKD. The CDR3, as DNA: TGTGCCATCAGTGAGACCGGACAGGGCGCTTCCGGGGAGCTGTTTTTT. This encodes CAISETGQGASGELFF.

CDR3 in DNA: TGTGCCACGAGACAGTCAACTAATGAAAAACTGTTTTTT. This sequence encodes CATRQSTNEKLFF. This chain links TRBV6-2 or TRBV6-3 with TRBJ1-4; D might be TRBD1 (5 bases). CDR3 size: 13 residues. Per germline, CDR1 MNHEY and CDR2 SVGEGT. With 10 bases removed from V and 0 bases from J, the gap between germline ends came to 9 bases.

The genes are TRBV7-2 and TRBJ2-5, with D hard to call. V was clipped by 6 bases and J by 4 bases, with 15 bases between them. Germline CDR1 is SGHTA and CDR2 is FQGNSA. This CDR3 is built from 14 residues. The CDR3, as DNA: TGTGCCAGCAGTAATCTAGATCTGATAGAGACCCAGTACTTC. Translation: CASSNLDLIETQYF.

The rearrangement joins TRBV7-2 to TRBJ2-5; no reliable D call. The V end lost 3 bases, the J end lost 4 bases, and 18 bases lay between the germline ends. Germline CDR1 is SGHTA and CDR2 is FQGNSA. CDR3 length: 16 residues. The CDR3 loop reads CASSFLGSGLIETQYF. CDR3 in DNA: TGTGCCAGCAGCTTCCTAGGTTCTGGATTGATAGAGACCCAGTACTTC. Complete variable domain (other parts from reference TRBV7-2 and TRBJ2-5): GAGVSQSPSNKVTEKGKDVELRCDPISGHTALYWYRQSLGQGLEFLIYFQGNSAPDKSGLPSDRFSAERTGGSVSTLTIQRTQQEDSAVYLCASSFLGSGLIETQYFGPGTRLLVL.